Below are 31 T cell receptor beta chains sequenced from a single sample in a study of blood T cell repertoires in COVID-19. Repertoires were generated with immunoSEQ multiplex PCR, while TCRdb's copy carries only in-frame clones and drops some. This sample carries about 120,000 clones, about four fifths of them seen once, and the ten largest clones take about 12%. Material: peripheral blood. The receptor set was obtained from a human donor in a cohort sampled during active COVID-19.

The chain couples TRBV18 to TRBJ2-5; tentative D call: TRBD1 (6 bases). Germline V CDR1 and CDR2: KGHSH, LQKENI. Trimming pared 6 bases from V and 4 bases from J, leaving 15 bases between. The CDR3 spans 14 residues. CDR3 protein: CASSLTGSRETQYF. In DNA form, the CDR3 reads TGTGCCAGCTCCCTCACAGGGAGCCGAGAGACCCAGTACTTC. Using reference TRBV18 and TRBJ2-5 for the parts outside the CDR3, the full variable domain is NAGVMQNPRHLVRRRGQEARLRCSPMKGHSHVYWYRQLPEEGLKFMVYLQKENIIDESGMPKERFSAEFPKEGPSILRIQQVVRGDSAAYFCASSLTGSRETQYFGPGTRLLVL.

This clone showed up just a few times. The V and J genes are TRBV27 and TRBJ2-7; 13 bases match TRBD2. From germline, CDR1 is MNHEY and CDR2 SMNVEV (reference sequence). The CDR3 consists of 15 residues. J gave up 3 bases and V 6 bases, and 5 bases lay outside the gene matches. The CDR3 loop is CASRGLAGSDYEQYF. The CDR3 nucleotides are TGTGCCAGCAGGGGACTAGCGGGGTCTGACTACGAGCAGTACTTC.

This clone came up a few times. As DNA, the CDR3 is TGTGCCAGCAGCCCCTACCCCTCCGAGCAGTACTTC. Translation gives CASSPYPSEQYF. J is TRBJ2-7 and V is TRBV7-9; D is undetermined. CDR3 length equals 12 residues. Germline lookup yields CDR1 SEHNR and CDR2 FQNEAQ (reference sequence). V was pared by 5 bases and J by 6 bases, with 11 bases between. Supplemented by reference TRBV7-9 and TRBJ2-7, the full variable domain reads DTGVSQNPRHKITKRGQNVTFRCDPISEHNRLYWYRQTLGQGPEFLTYFQNEAQLEKSRLLSDRFSAERPKGSFSTLEIQRTEQGDSAMYLCASSPYPSEQYFGPGTRLTVT.

The rearrangement uses TRBV7-2 and TRBJ2-1; the match to TRBD2 covers 8 bases. V lost 5 bases to trimming and J lost 8 bases; unmatched junction nucleotides: 2. CDR1 and CDR2 from the germline V gene are SGHTA and FQGNSA. The CDR3 is made up of 12 amino acids. The CDR3 spells CASSGTRYEQFF. CDR3 nucleotide sequence: TGTGCCAGCAGCGGGACTAGGTATGAGCAGTTCTTC. Drawing the rest from reference TRBV7-2 and TRBJ2-1, the complete variable domain is GAGVSQSPSNKVTEKGKDVELRCDPISGHTALYWYRQSLGQGLEFLIYFQGNSAPDKSGLPSDRFSAERTGGSVSTLTIQRTQQEDSAVYLCASSGTRYEQFFGPGTRLTVL.

This chain links TRBV19 with TRBJ1-1; weak D call: TRBD1 (5 bases). The CDR3 sequence is 16 residues long. Looked up from germline, CDR1 is LNHDA and CDR2 is SQIVND (reference sequence). The V and J ends lost 7 bases and 4 bases respectively, with 22 bases between them. The CDR3 DNA reads as TGTGCCAGTATAAGGAGGGGCCGAGGGAGCGGCACTGAAGCTTTCTTT. This encodes CASIRRGRGSGTEAFF.

The J gene is TRBJ1-1, the V gene TRBV6-5; tentative D call: TRBD1 (5 bases). CDR1 is MNHEY, CDR2 SVGAGI, per germline. The germline V and J ends were trimmed by 8 bases and 0 bases, with 13 bases remaining between them. The CDR3 spans 14 residues. The CDR3 loop is CASDIRGMNTEAFF. CDR3 coding DNA: TGTGCCAGCGATATAAGGGGCATGAACACTGAAGCTTTCTTT.

The chain joins TRBV27 to TRBJ2-2; D unresolved. The length of the CDR3 is 13 residues. Germline V gene lookup returns CDR1 MNHEY and CDR2 SMNVEV (reference sequence). V lost 6 bases and J 2 bases, leaving 7 bases between the germline ends. CDR3 loop: CASRSLNTGELFF. The CDR3, as DNA: TGTGCCAGCAGGTCACTCAACACCGGGGAGCTGTTTTTT.

The chain has TRBV10-3 and TRBJ1-5; 8 positions agree with TRBD1. V lost 5 bases and J lost 6; bases outside the gene matches: 9. Per the germline V gene, CDR1 is ENHRY and CDR2 is SYGVKD. This CDR3 is built from 15 residues. CDR3 coding DNA: TGTGCCATCAGTATGACAGGGGAGGGAGGTCAGCCCCAGCATTTT. It is translated as CAISMTGEGGQPQHF.

This clone was seen just once. J is TRBJ2-3 and V is TRBV19, with 9 bases identical to TRBD2. This CDR3 has 15 residues. The ends lost 3 bases at V and 4 bases at J; junction bases unmatched: 5. The germline V gene encodes CDR1 LNHDA and CDR2 SQIVND (reference sequence). The CDR3, as DNA: TGTGCCAGTAGTATCGCGGCGGGGGGGCCAGATACGCAGTATTTT. It encodes CASSIAAGGPDTQYF.

In its sample, this clone was seen a few times. This chain joins TRBV7-2 and TRBJ1-5, with TRBD1 identical over 7 bases. Germline V CDR1 and CDR2: SGHTA, FQGNSA. The CDR3 length is 16 residues. The junction had 11 bases not matched to a gene; V was cut back by 5 bases and J by 4 bases. The CDR3 loop reads CASSPTGAGTNQPQHF. CDR3 DNA sequence: TGTGCCAGCAGCCCAACAGGGGCAGGAACAAATCAGCCCCAGCATTTT. Supplemented by reference TRBV7-2 and TRBJ1-5, the full variable domain reads GAGVSQSPSNKVTEKGKDVELRCDPISGHTALYWYRQSLGQGLEFLIYFQGNSAPDKSGLPSDRFSAERTGGSVSTLTIQRTQQEDSAVYLCASSPTGAGTNQPQHFGDGTRLSIL.

V and J are TRBV4-3 and TRBJ2-7; D not certain. Germline-derived CDR1 and CDR2 are LGHNA and YSLEER. Deletions cut 3 bases from V and 6 bases from J, with 12 bases between. The CDR3 length is 13 residues. The chain's CDR3 is CASSQDVGSEQYF. DNA of the CDR3: TGCGCCAGCAGCCAGGATGTGGGCTCCGAGCAGTACTTC.

The rearrangement uses TRBV5-1 and TRBJ2-5, with D perhaps TRBD1 (6 bases). Germline CDR1 and CDR2: SGHRS and YFSETQ. The CDR3 length is 15 residues. Trimming took off 4 bases at V and 1 base at J, with 14 bases between the two ends. CDR3 region: CASSVQGNLQETQYF. In nucleotides, the CDR3 is TGCGCCAGCAGCGTACAGGGTAACCTCCAAGAGACCCAGTACTTC. The full variable domain, in which reference TRBV5-1 and TRBJ2-5 provide the parts outside the CDR3, is KAGVTQTPRYLIKTRGQQVTLSCSPISGHRSVSWYQQTPGQGLQFLFEYFSETQRNKGNFPGRFSGRQFSNSRSEMNVSTLELGDSALYLCASSVQGNLQETQYFGPGTRLLVL.

This clone was recorded only once. The J gene is TRBJ2-1, the V gene TRBV21-1; the tabulated D call, TRBD2, remains unverified against the DNA. TRBV21-1 counts as a pseudogene. The CDR3 spans 13 residues. CDR3: CASSSPGGGGQFF. The CDR3 nucleotides read TGTGCCAGCAGCTCCCCTGGGGGCGGGGGGCAGTTCTTC.

The chain couples TRBV7-9 to TRBJ2-7; a possible D gene is TRBD2 (6 bases). The CDR3 contains 14 residues. Germline CDR1 SEHNR, CDR2 FQNEAQ (reference sequence). The germline V and J ends were trimmed by 5 bases and 0 bases, with 11 bases remaining between them. The DNA for the CDR3 is TGTGCCAGCAGCCGACTCGGGAGCTCCTACGAGCAGTACTTC. Its protein product is CASSRLGSSYEQYF.

The chain joins TRBV5-5 to TRBJ1-2, with D maybe TRBD1 (6 bases). Germline V lookup: CDR1 SGHKS, CDR2 YYEKEE (reference sequence). CDR3 length equals 13 residues. The ends were cut back, 7 bases at V and 4 bases at J, with 14 bases in the middle. In DNA, the CDR3 is TGTGCCAGCGGGACACAGGGCCCCTATGGCTACACCTTC. As protein: CASGTQGPYGYTF.

V gene TRBV2 combines with J gene TRBJ2-7, with 11 bases matching TRBD1. The J segment lost 6 bases and the V segment lost 11 bases, leaving 6 bases of the junction unmatched. This CDR3 has 12 residues. The germline V gene has CDR1 SNHLY and CDR2 FYNNEI. CDR3 region: CAGGQGVGEQYF. DNA for the CDR3: TGTGCCGGGGGACAGGGGGTGGGCGAGCAGTACTTC.

V gene TRBV7-9 combines with J gene TRBJ1-4; D is possibly TRBD1 (6 bases). From germline, CDR1 is SEHNR and CDR2 FQNEAQ (reference sequence). Trimming shortened V by 8 bases and J by 5 bases, and 15 bases separated the two germline ends. The CDR3 has 14 residues. The CDR3 sequence is CASGGTGLNEKLFF. The CDR3 bases are TGTGCCAGCGGGGGCACAGGGCTAAATGAAAAACTGTTTTTT.

The chain employs TRBV15 and TRBJ2-7; D is perhaps TRBD1 (7 bases). The ends were cut back, 0 bases at V and 7 bases at J, with 16 bases in the middle. The CDR3 has 15 amino acids. Germline loops: CDR1 LNHNV, CDR2 YYDKDF (reference sequence). As DNA, the CDR3 is TGTGCCACCAGCAGAGATCGCCACCAGGGGGGTGAGCAGTACTTC. Residues: CATSRDRHQGGEQYF.

The chain joins TRBV9 to TRBJ2-7; a weak D match, TRBD2 (5 bases). This CDR3 comprises 15 residues. Germline values: CDR1 SGDLS, CDR2 YYNGEE. Trimming pared 0 bases from V and 4 bases from J, leaving 14 bases between. The CDR3 DNA follows: TGTGCCAGCAGCGTAGTTGACGGGGTTGGGTACGAGCAGTACTTC. This codes for CASSVVDGVGYEQYF.

This chain links TRBV6-5 with TRBJ2-7, with D maybe TRBD1 (5 bases). The CDR3 consists of 15 residues. Deletions cut 0 bases from V and 0 bases from J, with 9 bases between. Per the germline V gene, CDR1 is MNHEY and CDR2 is SVGAGI. The CDR3 reads CASSYSIGVSYEQYF. CDR3 nucleotide sequence: TGTGCCAGCAGTTACTCGATAGGGGTCTCCTACGAGCAGTACTTC.

The chain uses TRBV19 and TRBJ2-5, with 7 bases matching TRBD1. The CDR3 is made up of 15 amino acids. Germline CDR1 reads LNHDA; CDR2 reads SQIVND (reference sequence). The V segment lost 1 base and the J segment 2 bases; nucleotides outside the gene matches: 4. CDR3: CASSIVPRGQETQYF. CDR3 bases: TGTGCCAGTAGTATAGTTCCCAGGGGGCAAGAGACCCAGTACTTC. Complete variable domain (other parts from reference TRBV19 and TRBJ2-5): DGGITQSPKYLFRKEGQNVTLSCEQNLNHDAMYWYRQDPGQGLRLIYYSQIVNDFQKGDIAEGYSVSREKKESFPLTVTSAQKNPTAFYLCASSIVPRGQETQYFGPGTRLLVL.

V gene TRBV27 combines with J gene TRBJ2-2; D is possibly TRBD1 (6 bases). The V gene's germline CDR1 is MNHEY and CDR2 SMNVEV (reference sequence). The CDR3 extends over 15 amino acids. The ends were cut back, 3 bases at V and 6 bases at J, with 14 bases in the middle. CDR3 amino acids: CASSFGGRGAGELFF. The CDR3 bases are TGTGCCAGCAGTTTTGGAGGCAGGGGTGCCGGGGAGCTGTTTTTT.

The DNA for the CDR3 is TGTGCCAGTAGTATCGCTTCCTATTCCGGGACAGAGCACCAGTTCTTC. Translating gives CASSIASYSGTEHQFF. The chain is built from TRBV19 and TRBJ2-1; 7 positions match TRBD1. The CDR3 spans 16 residues. The germline CDR1 and CDR2 sequences are LNHDA and SQIVND (reference sequence). V lost 3 bases to trimming and J lost 13 bases; unmatched junction nucleotides: 18.

The gene calls are TRBV3-1 (or the pseudogene TRBV3-2) and TRBJ2-7; maybe TRBD2 (5 bases). The germline gives CDR1 LGHDT, CDR2 YNNKEL (reference sequence). The CDR3 totals 13 residues. Trimming took off 2 bases at V and 4 bases at J, with 9 bases between the two ends. This CDR3 is CASSQLRGYEQYF. In nucleotides, the CDR3 is TGTGCCAGCAGCCAATTGAGAGGGTACGAGCAGTACTTC.

The rearrangement links TRBV29-1 to TRBJ2-3, with 7 bases that match TRBD1. CDR1 is SQVTM and CDR2 is ANQGSEA in the germline V gene. The CDR3 is made up of 14 amino acids. V gave up 6 bases and J gave up 6 bases; unmatched junction bases: 12. The CDR3 protein is CSVSTGSTWDTQYF. The CDR3 DNA reads TGCAGCGTCTCGACAGGGAGTACCTGGGATACGCAGTATTTT.

This clone was seen a single time. The chain uses TRBV19 and TRBJ2-1, with 12 positions matching TRBD2. The CDR3 has 17 amino acids. The V gene end was trimmed by 3 bases and the J gene end by 7 bases; junction bases not matched to a gene: 10. Germline values: CDR1 LNHDA, CDR2 SQIVND (reference sequence). The CDR3 DNA is TGTGCCAGTAGTATGATGGCTAGCGGGGGGGCCGGGAATGAGCAGTTCTTC. As protein: CASSMMASGGAGNEQFF.

This sequence joins TRBV5-1 and TRBJ2-5, with 8 nucleotides matching TRBD1. Germline V CDR1 and CDR2: SGHRS, YFSETQ. With V trimmed by 4 bases and J by 2 bases, 7 bases remained unmatched. The CDR3 spans 15 residues. This CDR3 is CASSPTGVRQETQYF. CDR3 sequence (DNA): TGCGCCAGCAGCCCGACAGGGGTGAGGCAAGAGACCCAGTACTTC. Variable domain in full (rest from reference TRBV5-1 and TRBJ2-5): KAGVTQTPRYLIKTRGQQVTLSCSPISGHRSVSWYQQTPGQGLQFLFEYFSETQRNKGNFPGRFSGRQFSNSRSEMNVSTLELGDSALYLCASSPTGVRQETQYFGPGTRLLVL.

The V gene is TRBV3-1 (or the pseudogene TRBV3-2), the J gene TRBJ1-2; tentative D call: TRBD1 (6 bases). The ends were cut back, 0 bases at V and 8 bases at J, with 13 bases in the middle. The CDR3 contains 14 residues. The V gene's germline CDR1 is LGHDT and CDR2 YNNKEL (reference sequence). In DNA, the CDR3 is TGTGCCAGCAGCCAAGACCCCAGGGGAGACGGCTACACCTTC. Translation: CASSQDPRGDGYTF.

This clone was found once. The chain couples TRBV5-4 to TRBJ1-2; no reliable D call. Germline V gene sequence: CDR1 SGHNT, CDR2 YYREEE (reference sequence). The V end was cut by 1 base, the J end by 0 bases, with 7 bases between. The CDR3 contains 14 residues. The DNA for the CDR3 is TGTGCCAGCAGCTTGAAGGGAGCTAACTATGGCTACACCTTC. It translates to CASSLKGANYGYTF.

The chain has TRBV20-1 and TRBJ1-2; 10 bases line up with TRBD1. CDR1 and CDR2 from the germline V gene are DFQATT and SNEGSKA (reference sequence). Trimming removed 1 base from V and 12 bases from J; junction bases left unmatched: 2. This CDR3 is 11 amino acids long. The CDR3 loop is CSARGGQGNTF. The DNA of the CDR3 is TGCAGTGCTAGAGGGGGACAGGGGAACACCTTC.

This chain uses TRBV5-1 with TRBJ1-3; maybe TRBD1 (6 bases). The germline gives CDR1 SGHRS, CDR2 YFSETQ. Trimming took 0 bases from V and 4 from J, leaving 20 bases between them. This CDR3 is 18 amino acids long. The CDR3 sequence is CASSLEGPGATIGNTIYF. DNA for the CDR3: TGCGCCAGCAGCTTGGAGGGGCCAGGGGCAACTATCGGAAACACCATATATTTT.